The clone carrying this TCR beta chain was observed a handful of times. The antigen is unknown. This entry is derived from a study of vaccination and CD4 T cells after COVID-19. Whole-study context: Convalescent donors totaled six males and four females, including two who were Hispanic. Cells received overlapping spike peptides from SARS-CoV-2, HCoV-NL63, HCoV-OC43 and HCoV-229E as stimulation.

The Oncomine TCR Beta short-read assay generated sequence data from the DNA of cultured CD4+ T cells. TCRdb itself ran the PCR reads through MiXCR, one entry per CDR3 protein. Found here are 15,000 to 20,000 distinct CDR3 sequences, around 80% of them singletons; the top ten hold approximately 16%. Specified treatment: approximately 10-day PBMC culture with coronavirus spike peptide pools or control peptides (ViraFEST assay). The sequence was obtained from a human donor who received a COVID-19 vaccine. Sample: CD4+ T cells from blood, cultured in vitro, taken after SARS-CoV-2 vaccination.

The CDR3 DNA reads as TGCAGTGCTAGTGGGGTGTTAGACAGGCAGAATCAGCCCCAGCATTTT. Protein: CSASGVLDRQNQPQHF. The chain carries TRBV20-1 and TRBJ1-5; possible D gene TRBD1, 6 bases. V was clipped by 3 bases and J by 4 bases, with 19 bases between them. Germline values: CDR1 DFQATT, CDR2 SNEGSKA (reference sequence). This CDR3 region has 16 residues.